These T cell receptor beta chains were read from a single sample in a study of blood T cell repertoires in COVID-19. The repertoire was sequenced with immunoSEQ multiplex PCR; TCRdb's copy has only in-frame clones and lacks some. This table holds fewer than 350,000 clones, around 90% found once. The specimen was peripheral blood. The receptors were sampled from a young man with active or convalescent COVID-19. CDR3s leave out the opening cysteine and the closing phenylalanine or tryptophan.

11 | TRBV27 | ASSWGANYGYT
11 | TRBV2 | ASTSRRANEQF
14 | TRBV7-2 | ASSLLGQGGRNEQF
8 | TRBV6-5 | ATGTLEQY
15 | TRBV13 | ASSPRTSGGHLYEQY
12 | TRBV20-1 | SASRDRVLDTQY
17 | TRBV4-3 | ASSQDFPPLISSSYEQY
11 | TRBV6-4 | ASSEDTYNEQF
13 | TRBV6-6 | ASSYPGEGTDTQY
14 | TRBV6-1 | ASSADVGTGNEKLF
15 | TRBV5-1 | ASSPGLAGGFYNEQF
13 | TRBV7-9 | ASSSPGTYSYEQY
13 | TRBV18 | ASSPLAGGHQPQH
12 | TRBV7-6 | ASSSAGSTDTQY
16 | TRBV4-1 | ASSQKFGLAGGPDTQY
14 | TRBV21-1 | ASSKLWGQIFTEAF
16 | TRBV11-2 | ASSLRKARLSGANVLT
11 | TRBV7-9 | ASSLGLNQPQH
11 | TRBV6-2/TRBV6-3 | ASSYSAYNEQF
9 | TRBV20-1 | SARDRTEAF
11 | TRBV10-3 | ATGQPLSYGYT
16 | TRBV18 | ASSPHTAGDVYSYEQY
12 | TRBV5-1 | ASSPQGAGTEAF
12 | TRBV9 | ASSSAGKNSPLH
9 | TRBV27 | ASSDRVGYT
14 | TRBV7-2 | ASSLVGETSGGSRF
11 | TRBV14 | ASSQAGDYGYT
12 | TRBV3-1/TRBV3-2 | ASSRLVGSYGYT
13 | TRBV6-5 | ASSWTSGDLDTQY
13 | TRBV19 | ASSTSGQGNYGYT